This T cell receptor beta chain came from a study of T-cell reconstitution after alpha-beta-depleted transplantation in children. It was with unique molecular identifiers that the TCRbeta library was prepared. TCRdb fed the PCR reads into MiXCR, producing one record per CDR3 protein. This sample has a few hundred thousand distinct CDR3 sequences; roughly an eighth occur once, and the top ten carry around 5.6%. CDR1 and CDR2 from the germline V gene are SGHRS and YFSETQ. The CDR3 has 16 residues. Trimming took 0 bases from V and 3 from J, leaving 16 bases between them. V usage is TRBV5-1 and J usage is TRBJ2-7; D is perhaps TRBD2 (6 bases). The receptor comes from a human donor who donated a stem cell graft to a child with combined immunodeficiency. Sample: PBMCs from the stem cell graft donor, taken from the stem cell graft. The DNA for the CDR3 is TGCGCCAGCAGCTTGGAGGGCGGGTGGGACTTCTACGAGCAGTACTTC. It specifies CASSLEGGWDFYEQYF.